Shown below are 10 T cell receptor beta chains from a single sample sequenced in a study of PD-1 blockade in classical Hodgkin lymphoma. Exposure to brentuximab vedotin varied, and each patient had relapsed following autologous stem cell transplantation. TCRdb's copy holds only in-frame clones and misses some; the assay was immunoSEQ multiplex PCR. The repertoire holds some 4,000 clones, with around 65% as singletons. The sequencing used peripheral blood mononuclear cells (PBMCs), collected at baseline. These TCRs come from a human donor with classical Hodgkin lymphoma.

The chain combines TRBV6-6 with TRBJ1-1; no clear D. Germline V gene data show CDR1 as MNHNY and CDR2 as SVGAGI (reference sequence). The CDR3 extends over 14 amino acids. Trimming stripped 6 bases from V and 5 bases from J, with 16 bases between. The CDR3 sequence: CASRTPGIMTEAFF. CDR3 in DNA: TGTGCCAGCAGGACCCCCGGGATCATGACTGAAGCTTTCTTT.

In this sample, this clone turned up a few times. The rearrangement links TRBV7-9 to TRBJ1-1; 8 nucleotides agree with TRBD1. Germline CDR1 SEHNR, CDR2 FQNEAQ (reference sequence). The J segment lost 11 bases and the V segment lost 10 bases, leaving 18 bases of the junction unmatched. This CDR3 is built from 14 residues. The CDR3, as DNA: TGTGCCACGTGGCTACCGGGACAGGTTATGTTTGCTTTCTTT. Encoded protein: CATWLPGQVMFAFF.

In regard to this clone: An end of the junction differs from the germline gene, which may be a read error. The V call is TRBV9, the J call TRBJ2-5, with 8 bases identical to TRBD2. CDR1 and CDR2 from the germline V gene are SGDLS and YYNGEE. The CDR3 length is 15 residues. CDR3 DNA sequence: TGTGCCAGCACTACCAGCGGGAGACCCCAAAAGACCCAGTACTTC. Translating gives CASTTSGRPQKTQYF.

This chain joins TRBV5-1 and TRBJ2-2; D ambiguous. With 4 bases removed from V and 2 bases from J, the gap between germline ends came to 12 bases. Germline V lookup: CDR1 SGHRS, CDR2 YFSETQ. The CDR3 contains 15 residues. CDR3 in DNA: TGCGCCAGCAGCACCCAATCCGGAAACACCGGGGAGCTGTTTTTT. It translates to CASSTQSGNTGELFF.

This clone was detected a few times. The genes are TRBV20-1 and TRBJ1-1; D call uncertain. Germline V lookup: CDR1 DFQATT, CDR2 SNEGSKA (reference sequence). The CDR3 spans 11 residues. V gave up 7 bases and J gave up 3 bases, with 9 bases separating them. DNA of the CDR3: TGCAGTGTAGGTTCGGACACTGAAGCTTTCTTT. Translated: CSVGSDTEAFF.

By frequency in the sample, this clone is medium-sized (0.01 to 0.1%). V is TRBV7-2 and J is TRBJ2-7; D gene uncertain. The germline V and J ends were trimmed by 1 base and 4 bases, with 8 bases remaining between them. CDR3 length: 13 residues. CDR1 is SGHTA, CDR2 FQGNSA, per germline. The CDR3 is CASSLVYLYEQYF. CDR3 in DNA: TGTGCCAGCAGCTTAGTTTATCTTTACGAGCAGTACTTC.

The rearrangement joins TRBV6-6 to TRBJ1-2; D possibly corresponds to TRBD1 (5 bases). This CDR3 has 14 amino acids. Germline-derived CDR1 and CDR2 are MNHNY and SVGAGI (reference sequence). The V end was cut by 2 bases, the J end by 2 bases, with 9 bases between. CDR3 DNA sequence: TGTGCCAGCAGTTACGCGACAGACAACTATGGCTACACCTTC. Residues: CASSYATDNYGYTF.

This clone occurred a few times. The genes are TRBV27 and TRBJ2-3; 12 bases are shared with TRBD2. The CDR3 consists of 17 residues. Germline values: CDR1 MNHEY, CDR2 SMNVEV (reference sequence). The V gene end was trimmed by 9 bases and the J gene end by 3 bases; junction bases not matched to a gene: 13. CDR3 coding DNA: TGTGCCAGTAGGGGTCTCGGGCTAGCGGGAGGGACAGATACGCAGTATTTT. It specifies CASRGLGLAGGTDTQYF.

This clone has only a few counts. V and J are TRBV10-2 and TRBJ2-1, with 9 bases lining up with TRBD2. The CDR3 covers 13 residues. CDR1 is WSHSY, CDR2 SAAADI, per germline. The trim removed 6 bases at V and 8 bases at J, leaving 5 bases unmatched. As DNA, the CDR3 is TGCGCCAGCAGGGGGACTAGCCTCCATGAGCAGTTCTTC. Translated, it gives CASRGTSLHEQFF.

This chain uses TRBV11-3 with TRBJ1-2; D is unclear. The CDR3 totals 14 residues. With 8 bases removed from V and 8 bases from J, the gap between germline ends came to 21 bases. CDR1 and CDR2 (germline): SGHNT, YENEEA. Here the CDR3 reads CASFDGMGIGGYTF. The CDR3 nucleotides read TGTGCCAGCTTCGATGGAATGGGTATTGGGGGCTACACCTTC.